This T cell receptor beta chain was documented in a study of identical twins. This CDR3 comprises 12 residues. Deletions cut 5 bases from V and 10 bases from J, with 14 bases between. TCRdb reanalysed the 5' RACE reads using MiXCR and keeps one entry per CDR3 protein. The sample shows about 530,000 distinct CDR3 sequences, about 16% of them seen only once. The same data also went into a second study, on yellow fever vaccine responses in identical twins.

The sample taken for sequencing was CD4+ T cells sorted from blood. This clonotype was obtained from a woman between 18 and 29 years old in good health. This sequence joins TRBV12-3 or TRBV12-4 and TRBJ1-1, with D possibly being TRBD1 (5 bases). The CDR3 sequence: CASSVRGGGAFF. CDR3 bases: TGTGCCAGCAGTGTACGGGGCGGCGGAGCTTTCTTT.